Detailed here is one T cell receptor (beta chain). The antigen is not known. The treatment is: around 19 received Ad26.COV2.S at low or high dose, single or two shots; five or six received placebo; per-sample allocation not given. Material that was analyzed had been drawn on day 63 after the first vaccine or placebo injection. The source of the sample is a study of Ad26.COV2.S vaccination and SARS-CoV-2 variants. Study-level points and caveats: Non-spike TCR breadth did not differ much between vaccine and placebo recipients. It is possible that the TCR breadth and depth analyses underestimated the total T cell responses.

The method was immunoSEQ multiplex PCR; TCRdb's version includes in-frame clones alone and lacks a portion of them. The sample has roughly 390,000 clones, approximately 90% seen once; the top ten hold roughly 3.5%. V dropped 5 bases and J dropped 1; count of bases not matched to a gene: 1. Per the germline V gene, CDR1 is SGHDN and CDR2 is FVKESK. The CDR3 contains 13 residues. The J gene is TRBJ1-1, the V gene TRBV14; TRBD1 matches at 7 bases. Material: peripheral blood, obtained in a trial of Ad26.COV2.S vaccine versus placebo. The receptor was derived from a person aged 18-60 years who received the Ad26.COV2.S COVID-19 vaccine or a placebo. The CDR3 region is CASSGTANTEAFF. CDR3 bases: TGTGCCAGCAGCGGGACAGCGAACACTGAAGCTTTCTTT.